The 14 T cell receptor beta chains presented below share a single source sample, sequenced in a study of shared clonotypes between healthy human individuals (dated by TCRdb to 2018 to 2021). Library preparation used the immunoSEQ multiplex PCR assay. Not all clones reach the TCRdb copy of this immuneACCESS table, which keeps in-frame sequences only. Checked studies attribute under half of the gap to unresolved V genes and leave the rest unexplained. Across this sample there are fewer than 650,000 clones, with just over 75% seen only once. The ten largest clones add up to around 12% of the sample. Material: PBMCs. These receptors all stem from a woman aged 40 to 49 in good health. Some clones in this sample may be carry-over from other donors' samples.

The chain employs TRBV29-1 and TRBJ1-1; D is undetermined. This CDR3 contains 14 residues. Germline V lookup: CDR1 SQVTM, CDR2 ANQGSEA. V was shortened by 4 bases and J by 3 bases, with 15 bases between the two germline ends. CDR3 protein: CSVAIGNRDTEAFF. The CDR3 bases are TGCAGCGTTGCGATTGGGAACAGAGACACTGAAGCTTTCTTT. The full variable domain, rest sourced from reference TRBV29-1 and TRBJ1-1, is SAVISQKPSRDICQRGTSLTIQCQVDSQVTMMFWYRQQPGQSLTLIATANQGSEATYESGFVIDKFPISRPNLTFSTLTVSNMSPEDSSIYLCSVAIGNRDTEAFFGQGTRLTVV.

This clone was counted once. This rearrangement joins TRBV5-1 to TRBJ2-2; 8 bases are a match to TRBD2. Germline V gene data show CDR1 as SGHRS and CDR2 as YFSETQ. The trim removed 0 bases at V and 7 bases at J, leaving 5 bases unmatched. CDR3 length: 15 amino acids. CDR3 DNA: TGCGCCAGCAGCTTGGTTGCGGGAGGTCGCGGGGAGCTGTTTTTT. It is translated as CASSLVAGGRGELFF. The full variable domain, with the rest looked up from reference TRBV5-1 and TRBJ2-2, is KAGVTQTPRYLIKTRGQQVTLSCSPISGHRSVSWYQQTPGQGLQFLFEYFSETQRNKGNFPGRFSGRQFSNSRSEMNVSTLELGDSALYLCASSLVAGGRGELFFGEGSRLTVL.

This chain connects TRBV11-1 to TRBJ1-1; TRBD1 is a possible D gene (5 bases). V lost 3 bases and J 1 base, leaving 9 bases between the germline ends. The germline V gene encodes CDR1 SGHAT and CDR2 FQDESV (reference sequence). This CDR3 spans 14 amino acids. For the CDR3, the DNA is TGTGCCAGCAGCTTGGTAGGGACGAACACTGAAGCTTTCTTT. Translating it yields CASSLVGTNTEAFF.

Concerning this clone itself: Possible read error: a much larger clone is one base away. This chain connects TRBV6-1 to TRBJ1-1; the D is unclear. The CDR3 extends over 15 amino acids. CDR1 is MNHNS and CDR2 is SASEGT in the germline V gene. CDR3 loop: CVSSVFPGLNTEAFF. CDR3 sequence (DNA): TGTGTCAGCAGTGTTTTTCCGGGTTTGAACACTGAAGCTTTCTTT.

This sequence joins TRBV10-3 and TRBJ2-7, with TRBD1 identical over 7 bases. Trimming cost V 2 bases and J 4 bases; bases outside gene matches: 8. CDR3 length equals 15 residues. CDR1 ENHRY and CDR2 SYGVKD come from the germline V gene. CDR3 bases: TGTGCCATCAGTGAGAGGTGGACAGGACATTACGAGCAGTACTTC. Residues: CAISERWTGHYEQYF.

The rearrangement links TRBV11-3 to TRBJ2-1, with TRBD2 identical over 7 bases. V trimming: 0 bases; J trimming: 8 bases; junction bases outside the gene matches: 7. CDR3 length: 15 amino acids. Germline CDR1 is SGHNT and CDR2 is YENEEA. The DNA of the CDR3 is TGTGCCAGCAGCTTAGACGGGAGGTCAGGAGATGAGCAGTTCTTC. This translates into CASSLDGRSGDEQFF.

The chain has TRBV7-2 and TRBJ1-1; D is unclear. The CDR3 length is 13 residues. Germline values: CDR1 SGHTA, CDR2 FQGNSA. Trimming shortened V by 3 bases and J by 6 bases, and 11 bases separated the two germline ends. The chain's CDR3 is CASSFLGESEAFF. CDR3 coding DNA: TGTGCCAGCAGCTTTCTAGGTGAATCTGAAGCTTTCTTT.

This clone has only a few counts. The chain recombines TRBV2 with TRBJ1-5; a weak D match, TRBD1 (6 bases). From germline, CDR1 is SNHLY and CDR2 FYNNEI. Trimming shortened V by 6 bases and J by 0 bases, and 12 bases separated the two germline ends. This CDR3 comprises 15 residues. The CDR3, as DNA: TGTGCCAGCAGCCCGGGACAACGTAGCAATCAGCCCCAGCATTTT. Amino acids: CASSPGQRSNQPQHF.

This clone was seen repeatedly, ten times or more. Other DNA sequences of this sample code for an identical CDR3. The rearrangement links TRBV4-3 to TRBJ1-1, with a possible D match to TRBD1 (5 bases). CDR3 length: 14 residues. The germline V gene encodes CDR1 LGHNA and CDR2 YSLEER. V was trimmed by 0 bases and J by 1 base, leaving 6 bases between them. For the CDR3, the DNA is TGCGCCAGCAGCCAAGACGGGGCGAACACTGAAGCTTTCTTT. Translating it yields CASSQDGANTEAFF.

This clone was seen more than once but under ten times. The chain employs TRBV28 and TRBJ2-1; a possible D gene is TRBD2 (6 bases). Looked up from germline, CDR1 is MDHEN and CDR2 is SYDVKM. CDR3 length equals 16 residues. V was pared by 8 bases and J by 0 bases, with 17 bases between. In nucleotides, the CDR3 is TGTGCCAGCGGCCTCTGGCGGGGTAGCTCCTACAATGAGCAGTTCTTC. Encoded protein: CASGLWRGSSYNEQFF.

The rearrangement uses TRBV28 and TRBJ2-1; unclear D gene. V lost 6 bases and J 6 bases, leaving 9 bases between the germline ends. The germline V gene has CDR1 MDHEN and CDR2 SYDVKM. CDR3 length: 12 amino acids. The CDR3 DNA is TGTGCCAGCAGCCTCTATGGCAATGAGCAGTTCTTC. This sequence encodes CASSLYGNEQFF.

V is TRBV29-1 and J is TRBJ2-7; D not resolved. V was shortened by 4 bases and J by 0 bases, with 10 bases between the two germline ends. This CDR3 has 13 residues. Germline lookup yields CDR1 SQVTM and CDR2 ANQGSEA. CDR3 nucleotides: TGCAGCGTTGGGTCGGTGAGCTCCTACGAGCAGTACTTC. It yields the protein CSVGSVSSYEQYF.

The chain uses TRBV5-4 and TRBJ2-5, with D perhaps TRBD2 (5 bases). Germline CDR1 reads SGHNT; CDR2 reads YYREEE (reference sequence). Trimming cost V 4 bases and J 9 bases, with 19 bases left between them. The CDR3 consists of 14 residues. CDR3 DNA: TGTGCCAGCAGCCAGGACTCCCAATCACGGGCCCAGTACTTC. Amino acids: CASSQDSQSRAQYF.

The CDR3 is CASSDSPFDEQYF. Written as DNA, the CDR3 is TGTGCCAGCAGTGATTCCCCCTTCGACGAGCAGTACTTC. The chain has TRBV25-1 and TRBJ2-7; no reliable D call. The V gene lost 3 bases and the J gene lost 5 bases, with 11 bases spanning the gap. Germline loops: CDR1 MGHDK, CDR2 SYGVNS. This CDR3 is built from 13 residues.